The 14 T cell receptor beta chains listed next were all sequenced from one sample in a study of beta chain features in type 1 diabetes. What was sequenced were expressed TCRB transcripts, since all of the isolated RNA had been reverse transcribed. Produced via immunoSEQ multiplex PCR; TCRdb's table is partial and in-frame only. The data contain about 150,000 clones, 10% of them singletons. Sequenced sample: naive CD4+ T cells from blood. These receptors all come from a man in his late teens or twenties in good health.

The chain uses TRBV2 and TRBJ2-2, with 7 positions matching TRBD1. CDR1 is SNHLY and CDR2 is FYNNEI in the germline V gene. Unmatched junction bases numbered 4, after V lost 7 bases and J lost 2 bases. The CDR3 consists of 14 residues. CDR3 region: CASKTGPNTGELFF. CDR3 DNA: TGTGCCAGCAAGACAGGGCCCAACACCGGGGAGCTGTTTTTT. The full variable domain, completed using reference TRBV2 and TRBJ2-2, is EPEVTQTPSHQVTQMGQEVILRCVPISNHLYFYWYRQILGQKVEFLVSFYNNEISEKSEIFDDQFSVERPDGSNFTLKIRSTKLEDSAMYFCASKTGPNTGELFFGEGSRLTVL.

A few counts support this clone. The chain has TRBV11-2 and TRBJ2-3, with D perhaps matching TRBD2 (5 bases). CDR1 SGHAT and CDR2 FQNNGV come from the germline V gene. V lost 5 bases to trimming and J lost 2 bases, with 20 bases between them. The CDR3 is 17 residues long. CDR3 DNA: TGTGCCAGCAGCCCCCGCTGGACGGAGCGGCCCACAGATACGCAGTATTTT. Protein product: CASSPRWTERPTDTQYF.

This clone was counted a few times. J is TRBJ1-1 and V is TRBV5-1; D remains ambiguous. The germline V gene encodes CDR1 SGHRS and CDR2 YFSETQ. This CDR3 is 15 amino acids long. Trimming took off 0 bases at V and 6 bases at J, with 15 bases between the two ends. CDR3 nucleotide sequence: TGCGCCAGCAGCTTGGAAACACCTAGCCTTGCTGAAGCTTTCTTT. It specifies CASSLETPSLAEAFF.

The V call is TRBV19, the J call TRBJ2-5, with D maybe TRBD1 (5 bases). The CDR3 is 12 residues long. The germline V gene has CDR1 LNHDA and CDR2 SQIVND (reference sequence). V lost 8 bases, J lost 3 bases, and 10 bases lay in between. CDR3 loop: CASRRDKETQYF. Here the CDR3 DNA reads TGTGCCAGTCGCAGGGATAAAGAGACCCAGTACTTC. The whole variable domain, filled in from reference TRBV19 and TRBJ2-5, reads DGGITQSPKYLFRKEGQNVTLSCEQNLNHDAMYWYRQDPGQGLRLIYYSQIVNDFQKGDIAEGYSVSREKKESFPLTVTSAQKNPTAFYLCASRRDKETQYFGPGTRLLVL.

This clone has just a few counts. The J gene is TRBJ2-4, the V gene TRBV5-6; D remains ambiguous. CDR3 length: 14 amino acids. Germline V gives CDR1 SGHDT, CDR2 YYEEEE. V lost 0 bases and J lost 1, with 5 bases in between. This CDR3 is CASSLAVAKNIQYF. The CDR3 DNA is TGTGCCAGCAGCTTGGCCGTTGCCAAAAACATTCAGTACTTC.

The gene calls are TRBV6-5 and TRBJ2-5, with TRBD1 matching over 9 bases. This CDR3 spans 15 amino acids. Per the germline V gene, CDR1 is MNHEY and CDR2 is SVGAGI. The ends lost 5 bases at V and 4 bases at J; junction bases unmatched: 8. The CDR3 sequence: CASSINRGPGETQYF. In nucleotides, the CDR3 is TGTGCCAGCAGTATAAACAGGGGGCCGGGAGAGACCCAGTACTTC.

This clone was recorded many times. V is TRBV29-1 and J is TRBJ1-5, with 7 bases lining up with TRBD1. This CDR3 has 13 residues. V shed 5 bases and J 9 bases; nucleotides not matched to a gene: 10. Germline V CDR1 and CDR2: SQVTM, ANQGSEA. The CDR3 spells CSVKDDRESPQHF. CDR3 coding DNA: TGCAGCGTTAAGGATGACAGGGAGTCGCCCCAGCATTTT.

This clone was seen a handful of times. The DNA of the CDR3 is TGTGCCAGCAGCCTCGGACAGGGGTTCGACTATGGCTACACCTTC. Its translation: CASSLGQGFDYGYTF. The J gene is TRBJ1-2, the V gene TRBV7-2, with 9 bases fitting TRBD1. This CDR3 contains 15 residues. Trimming removed 5 bases from V and 3 bases from J; junction bases left unmatched: 7. Germline V lookup: CDR1 SGHTA, CDR2 FQGNSA.

This clone was counted between two and nine times. This chain connects TRBV6-5 to TRBJ2-1; 12 nucleotides align to TRBD1. In germline, CDR1 is MNHEY, CDR2 SVGAGI. The CDR3 totals 15 residues. V lost 6 bases and J lost 7; bases outside the gene matches: 7. The CDR3 region is CASRGDRGRWNEQFF. DNA of the CDR3: TGTGCCAGCAGAGGGGACAGGGGGCGTTGGAATGAGCAGTTCTTC.

The sample holds a few counts of this clone. The chain recombines TRBV10-3 with TRBJ2-7, with a weak D call TRBD1 (6 bases). V shed 0 bases and J shed 1 base, with 10 bases lying between them. This CDR3 is 15 amino acids long. Germline lookup yields CDR1 ENHRY and CDR2 SYGVKD. The CDR3 sequence: CAISESGAPSYEQYF. CDR3 DNA: TGTGCCATCAGTGAGTCGGGGGCCCCTTCCTACGAGCAGTACTTC.

This clone was seen more than once but under ten times. This chain connects TRBV29-1 to TRBJ1-2; D is undetermined. V was cut by 4 bases and J by 7 bases, with 19 bases left in between. CDR3 length: 14 amino acids. Germline CDR1 and CDR2: SQVTM and ANQGSEA. Here the CDR3 DNA reads TGCAGCGTTGGGGTCGTGTCGGACTTGGGTGGCTACACCTTC. It codes for CSVGVVSDLGGYTF.

The CDR3 here is CASRKAGGGYGYTF. The CDR3 coding sequence is TGTGCCAGCAGGAAAGCAGGGGGCGGCTATGGCTACACCTTC. The chain uses TRBV7-2 and TRBJ1-2, with 8 bases aligning to TRBD1. Germline CDR1 and CDR2: SGHTA and FQGNSA. CDR3 length: 14 amino acids. The junction had 7 bases not matched to a gene; V was cut back by 6 bases and J by 4 bases. Filled out from reference TRBV7-2 and TRBJ1-2, the complete variable domain reads GAGVSQSPSNKVTEKGKDVELRCDPISGHTALYWYRQSLGQGLEFLIYFQGNSAPDKSGLPSDRFSAERTGGSVSTLTIQRTQQEDSAVYLCASRKAGGGYGYTFGSGTRLTVV.

This clone was seen more than once but under ten times. The chain links TRBV11-2 to TRBJ2-2; D call uncertain. The CDR3 is 14 residues long. The germline V and J ends were trimmed by 2 bases and 4 bases, with 8 bases remaining between them. Germline V lookup: CDR1 SGHAT, CDR2 FQNNGV. As DNA, the CDR3 is TGTGCCAGCAGCTTAAATCTATTCACCGGGGAGCTGTTTTTT. It specifies CASSLNLFTGELFF.

The rearrangement uses TRBV27 and TRBJ2-7; TRBD1 might be the D (6 bases). The CDR3 runs to 14 residues. CDR1 and CDR2 (germline): MNHEY, SMNVEV (reference sequence). Trimming shortened V by 5 bases and J by 3 bases, and 14 bases separated the two germline ends. The CDR3 nucleotides read TGTGCCAGCAGTCCCACAGGGCCCCGCTACGAGCAGTACTTC. This codes for CASSPTGPRYEQYF.